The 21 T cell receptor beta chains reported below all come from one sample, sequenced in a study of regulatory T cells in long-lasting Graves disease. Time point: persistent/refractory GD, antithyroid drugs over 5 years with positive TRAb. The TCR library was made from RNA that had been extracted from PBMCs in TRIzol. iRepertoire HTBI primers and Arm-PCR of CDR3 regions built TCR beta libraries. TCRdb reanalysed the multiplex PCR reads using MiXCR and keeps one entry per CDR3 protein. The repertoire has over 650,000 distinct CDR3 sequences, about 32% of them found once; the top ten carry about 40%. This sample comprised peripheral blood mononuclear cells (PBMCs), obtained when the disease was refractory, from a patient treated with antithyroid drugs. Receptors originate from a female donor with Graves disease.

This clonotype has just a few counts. The CDR3 DNA reads as TGTGCCAGCAGGGGGGTGGCCCAGTACTTC. Translation gives CASRGVAQYF. The chain links TRBV12-3 or TRBV12-4 to TRBJ2-5; either TRBD1 or TRBD2 may fit D (5 bases each). The CDR3 length is 10 residues. V dropped 6 bases and J dropped 9 bases, with 8 bases sitting between them.

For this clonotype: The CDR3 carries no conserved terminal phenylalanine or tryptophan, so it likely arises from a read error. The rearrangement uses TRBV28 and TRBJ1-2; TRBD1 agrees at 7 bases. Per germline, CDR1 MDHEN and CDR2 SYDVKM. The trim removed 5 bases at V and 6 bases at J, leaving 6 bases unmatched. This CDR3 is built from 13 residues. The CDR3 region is CASSRHRGNGYTS. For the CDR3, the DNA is TGTGCCAGCAGTCGACACAGGGGTAATGGCTACACCTCC.

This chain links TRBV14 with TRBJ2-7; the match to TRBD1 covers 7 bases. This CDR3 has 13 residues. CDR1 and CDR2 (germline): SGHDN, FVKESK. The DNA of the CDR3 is TGTGCCAGCAGCCAGAGTGAGGGGGCGGTGGTTATCGTC. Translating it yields CASSQSEGAVVIV.

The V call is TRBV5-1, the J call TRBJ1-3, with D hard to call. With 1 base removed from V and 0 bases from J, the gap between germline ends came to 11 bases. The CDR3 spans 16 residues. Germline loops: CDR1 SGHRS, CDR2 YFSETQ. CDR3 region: CASSLRGGYSGNTIYF. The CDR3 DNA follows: TGCGCCAGCAGCTTGAGAGGAGGGTACTCTGGAAACACCATATATTTT.

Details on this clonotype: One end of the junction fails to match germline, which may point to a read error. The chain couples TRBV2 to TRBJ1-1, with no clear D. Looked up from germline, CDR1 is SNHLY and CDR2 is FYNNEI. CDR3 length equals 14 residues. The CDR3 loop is CANSEALWDTEAFF. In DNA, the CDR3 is TGTGCCAACAGTGAAGCGCTTTGGGACACTGAAGCTTTCTTT.

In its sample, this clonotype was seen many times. The CDR3 DNA is TGTGCCAGCACGAATCCCCCGAGTGGTACTTATGGCTACACCTTC. It is translated as CASTNPPSGTYGYTF. This chain uses TRBV6-1 with TRBJ1-2; unclear D gene. The V and J ends lost 7 bases and 5 bases respectively, with 20 bases between them. The CDR3 consists of 15 residues. CDR1 MNHNS and CDR2 SASEGT come from the germline V gene.

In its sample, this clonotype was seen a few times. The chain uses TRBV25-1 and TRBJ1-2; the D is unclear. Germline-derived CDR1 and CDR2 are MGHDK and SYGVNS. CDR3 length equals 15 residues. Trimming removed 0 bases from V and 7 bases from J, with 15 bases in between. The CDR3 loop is CASSEYRGKLRGYTF. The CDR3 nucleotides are TGTGCCAGCAGTGAATATAGAGGGAAGCTACGTGGCTACACCTTC.

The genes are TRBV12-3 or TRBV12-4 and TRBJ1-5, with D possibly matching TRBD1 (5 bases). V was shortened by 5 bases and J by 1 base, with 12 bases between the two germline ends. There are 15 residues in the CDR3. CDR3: CASSISDTSNQPQHF. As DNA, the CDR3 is TGTGCCAGCAGTATCTCGGACACAAGCAATCAGCCCCAGCATTTT.

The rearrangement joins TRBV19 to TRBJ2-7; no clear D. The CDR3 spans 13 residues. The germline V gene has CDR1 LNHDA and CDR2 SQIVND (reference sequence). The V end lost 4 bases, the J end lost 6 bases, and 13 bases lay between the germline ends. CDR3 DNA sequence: TGTGCCAGTAGTACTCGACCGGCAGCCGAGCAGTACTTC. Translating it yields CASSTRPAAEQYF.

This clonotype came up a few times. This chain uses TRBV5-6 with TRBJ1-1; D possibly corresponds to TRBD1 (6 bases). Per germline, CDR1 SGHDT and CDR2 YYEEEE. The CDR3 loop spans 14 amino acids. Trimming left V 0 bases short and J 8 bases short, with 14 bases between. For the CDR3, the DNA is TGTGCCAGCAGCTTGGAGACAGGTAGACGGGAAGCTTTCTTT. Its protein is CASSLETGRREAFF.

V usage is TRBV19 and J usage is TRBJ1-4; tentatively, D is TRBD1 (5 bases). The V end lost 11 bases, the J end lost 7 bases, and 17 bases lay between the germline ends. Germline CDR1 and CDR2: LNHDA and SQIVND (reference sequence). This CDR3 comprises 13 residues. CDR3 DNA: TGTGCCTCCCAGGCAGGGTGGGCTGAAAAACTGTTTTTT. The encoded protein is CASQAGWAEKLFF.

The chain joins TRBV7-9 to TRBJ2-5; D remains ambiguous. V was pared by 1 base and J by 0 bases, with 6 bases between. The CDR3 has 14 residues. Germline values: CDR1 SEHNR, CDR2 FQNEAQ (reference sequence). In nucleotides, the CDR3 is TGTGCCAGCAGCTTAGATGTGTACCAAGAGACCCAGTACTTC. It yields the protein CASSLDVYQETQYF.

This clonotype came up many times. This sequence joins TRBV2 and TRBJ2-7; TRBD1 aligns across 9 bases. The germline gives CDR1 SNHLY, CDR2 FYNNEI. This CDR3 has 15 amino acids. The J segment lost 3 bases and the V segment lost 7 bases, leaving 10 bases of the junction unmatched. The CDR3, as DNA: TGTGCCAGCATTATGACAGGGGGAAGGCTCTACGAGCAGTACTTC. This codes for CASIMTGGRLYEQYF. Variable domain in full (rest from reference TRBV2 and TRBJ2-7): EPEVTQTPSHQVTQMGQEVILRCVPISNHLYFYWYRQILGQKVEFLVSFYNNEISEKSEIFDDQFSVERPDGSNFTLKIRSTKLEDSAMYFCASIMTGGRLYEQYFGPGTRLTVT.

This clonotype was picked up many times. CDR3 loop: CASSLFEGAVYGYTF. The DNA of the CDR3 is TGTGCCAGCAGTTTATTTGAGGGAGCAGTCTATGGCTACACCTTC. The rearrangement joins TRBV28 to TRBJ1-2; the D is unclear. This CDR3 region has 15 residues. V was trimmed by 1 base and J by 4 bases, leaving 13 bases between them. CDR1 and CDR2 from the germline V gene are MDHEN and SYDVKM.

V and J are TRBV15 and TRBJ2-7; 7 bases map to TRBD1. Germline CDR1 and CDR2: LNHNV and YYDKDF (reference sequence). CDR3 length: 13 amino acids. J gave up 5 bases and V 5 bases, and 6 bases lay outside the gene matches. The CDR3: CATSSRQGDEQYF. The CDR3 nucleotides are TGTGCCACCAGCTCAAGACAGGGAGACGAGCAGTACTTC.

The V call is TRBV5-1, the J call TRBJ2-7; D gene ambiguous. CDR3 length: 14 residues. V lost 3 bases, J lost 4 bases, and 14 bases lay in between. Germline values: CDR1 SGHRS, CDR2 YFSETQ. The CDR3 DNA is TGCGCCAGCAGCTCTAGGCTGGGTGATTACGAGCAGTACTTC. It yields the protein CASSSRLGDYEQYF.

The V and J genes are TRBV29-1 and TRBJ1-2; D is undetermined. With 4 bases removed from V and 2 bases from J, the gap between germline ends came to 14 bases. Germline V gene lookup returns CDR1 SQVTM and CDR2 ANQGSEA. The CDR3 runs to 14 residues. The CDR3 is CSVVIRASNYGYTF. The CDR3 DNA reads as TGCAGCGTTGTAATACGGGCCTCAAACTATGGCTACACCTTC.

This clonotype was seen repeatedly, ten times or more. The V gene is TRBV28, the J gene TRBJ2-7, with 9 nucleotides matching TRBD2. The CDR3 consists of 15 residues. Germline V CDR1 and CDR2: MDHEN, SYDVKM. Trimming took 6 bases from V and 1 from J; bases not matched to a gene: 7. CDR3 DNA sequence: TGTGCCAGCAGCACTCTAGCGGGACCTTCCTACGAGCAGTACTTC. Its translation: CASSTLAGPSYEQYF.

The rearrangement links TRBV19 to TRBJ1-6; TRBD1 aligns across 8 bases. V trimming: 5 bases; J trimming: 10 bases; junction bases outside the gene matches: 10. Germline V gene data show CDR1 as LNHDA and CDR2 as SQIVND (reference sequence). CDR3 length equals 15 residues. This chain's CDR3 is CASSLRQGNGSPLHF. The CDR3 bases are TGTGCCAGTAGTCTGCGACAGGGGAACGGCTCACCCCTCCACTTT.

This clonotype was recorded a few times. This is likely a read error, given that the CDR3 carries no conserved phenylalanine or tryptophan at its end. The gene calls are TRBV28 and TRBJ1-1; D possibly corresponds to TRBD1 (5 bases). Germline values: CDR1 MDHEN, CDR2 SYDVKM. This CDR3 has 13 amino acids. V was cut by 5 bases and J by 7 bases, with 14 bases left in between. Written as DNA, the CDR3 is TGTGCCAGCAGTGCTTCCAACAGGTTTGAAGCTTTCCTT. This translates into CASSASNRFEAFL.

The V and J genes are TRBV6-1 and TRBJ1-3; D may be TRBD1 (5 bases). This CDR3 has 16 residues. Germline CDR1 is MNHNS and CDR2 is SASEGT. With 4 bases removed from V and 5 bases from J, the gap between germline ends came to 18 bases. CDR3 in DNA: TGTGCCAGCAGTGGCGGGAGCCTTGGGGGACGAAACACCATATATTTT. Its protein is CASSGGSLGGRNTIYF.